These T cell receptor beta chains were read from a single sample in a study of T-cell reconstitution after alpha-beta-depleted transplantation in children. TCRdb independently ran MiXCR on the PCR reads; one entry per CDR3 protein. The sample lists just over 350,000 distinct CDR3 sequences, roughly 15% occurring once. The sequencing used PBMCs, collected from the stem cell graft. Source of these receptors: a human donor who donated a stem cell graft to a child with Fanconi anemia. CDR3s include the opening cysteine and the closing phenylalanine or tryptophan. The order of the fields is J gene, clone size, V gene, D gene, CDR3 protein, CDR3 DNA. A D gene is named only where the DNA matches it firmly. Clone size is not always given. Where it is, it says once, few, many or a class for expanded clones.

>TRBJ2-1|few|TRBV10-3|.
CAISESEGEAEQFF
TGTGCCATCAGTGAGTCGGAGGGGGAAGCTGAGCAGTTCTTC
>TRBJ1-2|few|TRBV19|.
CASTDMDWPNYGYTF
TGTGCCAGTACCGACATGGACTGGCCTAACTATGGCTACACCTTC
>TRBJ2-1|few|TRBV6-2/TRBV6-3|TRBD2
CASSYILAGVNEQFF
TGTGCCAGCAGTTACATACTAGCGGGGGTAAATGAGCAGTTCTTC
>TRBJ2-2|many|TRBV7-9|.
CASSWRSRGTGELFF
TGTGCCAGCAGCTGGCGGAGTAGGGGCACCGGGGAGCTGTTTTTT
>TRBJ2-7|few|TRBV5-5|.
CASSLDNYEQYF
TGTGCCAGCAGCTTGGATAACTACGAGCAGTACTTC
>TRBJ1-2|few|TRBV19|.
CASSTALAGNGYTF
TGTGCCAGTAGTACCGCTCTGGCAGGGAATGGCTACACCTTC
>TRBJ1-5|few|TRBV11-2|.
CASSSIQGSQPQHF
TGTGCCAGCAGCTCGATCCAGGGATCGCAGCCCCAGCATTTT
>TRBJ2-3|many|TRBV7-2|TRBD2
CASSLAYEASGPTDTQYF
TGTGCCAGCAGCTTAGCGTATGAGGCTAGCGGGCCCACAGATACGCAGTATTTT
>TRBJ2-2|few|TRBV12-3/TRBV12-4|.
CASSLGGYWGLFF
TGTGCCAGCAGTTTAGGAGGATATTGGGGCCTGTTTTTT
>TRBJ2-3|.|TRBV20-1|.
CSAARQGGFSRDTQYF
TGCAGTGCTGCGCGTCAGGGGGGTTTCTCACGAGATACGCAGTATTTT
>TRBJ2-1|few|TRBV9|.
CASSVLVDNEQFF
TGTGCCAGCAGCGTCCTGGTTGACAATGAGCAGTTCTTC
>TRBJ1-3|.|TRBV5-5|.
CASSETWRRNTIYF
TGTGCCAGCAGCGAAACTTGGCGTAGAAACACCATATATTTT
>TRBJ2-5|.|TRBV4-3|.
CASSQHRDSQETQYF
TGCGCCAGCAGCCAGCACCGGGACTCCCAAGAGACCCAGTACTTC
>TRBJ2-1|.|TRBV3-1|.
CASSHRGSARNEQFF
TGTGCCAGCAGCCATCGGGGATCAGCCCGCAATGAGCAGTTCTTC
>TRBJ2-7|few|TRBV5-1|TRBD2
CASSLGLGIIYEQYF
TGCGCCAGCAGCCTCGGACTAGGTATCATCTACGAGCAGTACTTC
>TRBJ1-5|.|TRBV18|.
CASSNTGQESQPQHF
TGTGCCAGCTCAAATACCGGGCAGGAGAGTCAGCCCCAGCATTTT
>TRBJ1-2|few|TRBV9|TRBD1
CASSARTGGDGYTF
TGTGCCAGCAGCGCCCGGACAGGGGGCGATGGCTACACCTTC
>TRBJ2-2|.|TRBV3-1|.
CASQTEGNTGELFF
TGTGCCAGCCAAACCGAGGGAAACACCGGGGAGCTGTTTTTT
>TRBJ2-5|many|TRBV29-1|.
CSVEDSTPKETQYF
TGCAGCGTTGAGGATTCGACACCTAAAGAGACCCAGTACTTC
>TRBJ1-2|many|TRBV7-6|.
CASSLAGGYGYTF
TGTGCCAGCAGCTTAGCCGGAGGTTATGGCTACACCTTC
>TRBJ2-7|.|TRBV3-1|TRBD1
CASSPRTGTHEQYF
TGTGCCAGCAGCCCTCGGACAGGGACCCACGAGCAGTACTTC
>TRBJ2-3|.|TRBV19|TRBD2
CASRGLAGYSNPDTQYF
TGTGCCAGTAGAGGTCTAGCGGGTTACTCGAACCCAGATACGCAGTATTTT
>TRBJ2-1|few|TRBV5-4|TRBD1
CASSPPGQMTNEQFF
TGTGCCAGCAGCCCCCCGGGACAGATGACTAATGAGCAGTTCTTC
>TRBJ1-1|few|TRBV10-2|TRBD1
CASTQPTGVNTEAFF
TGCGCCAGCACTCAACCGACAGGGGTCAACACTGAAGCTTTCTTT
>TRBJ1-2|few|TRBV9|.
CASSKGVSDGYTF
TGTGCCAGCAGTAAAGGGGTGAGCGATGGCTACACCTTC
>TRBJ2-3|many|TRBV6-4|.
CASSASPFTTDTQYF
TGTGCCAGCAGCGCATCTCCCTTTACCACAGATACGCAGTATTTT
>TRBJ2-2|few|TRBV24-1|.
CATSDTRGDSNTGELFF
TGTGCCACCAGTGATACTAGGGGGGACTCCAACACCGGGGAGCTGTTTTTT
>TRBJ2-3|.|TRBV19|TRBD1
CASRDRGASSTDTQYF
TGTGCCAGTAGGGACAGGGGGGCCTCTAGCACAGATACGCAGTATTTT
>TRBJ2-3|few|TRBV7-2|TRBD2
CASSALAGSTDTQYF
TGTGCCAGCAGCGCACTAGCGGGGAGCACAGATACGCAGTATTTT
>TRBJ1-6|.|TRBV10-3|TRBD1
CAISAPRGRDNSPLHF
TGTGCCATCAGTGCCCCCAGGGGGAGGGATAATTCACCCCTCCACTTT
>TRBJ2-1|few|TRBV12-3/TRBV12-4|TRBD1
CASSSGQGAGNEQFF
TGTGCCAGCAGCTCGGGACAGGGAGCTGGAAATGAGCAGTTCTTC
>TRBJ2-1|many|TRBV18|.
CASSQLQSSYNEQFF
TGTGCCAGCTCACAACTACAGAGCTCCTACAATGAGCAGTTCTTC
>TRBJ2-7|.|TRBV5-1|TRBD2
CASSLEEASGAYEQYF
TGCGCCAGCAGCTTGGAGGAGGCTAGCGGGGCCTACGAGCAGTACTTC
>TRBJ2-2|.|TRBV15|TRBD2
CATSTRRTGLASGELFF
TGTGCCACCAGCACACGACGTACGGGACTAGCGTCCGGGGAGCTGTTTTTT
>TRBJ1-2|few|TRBV5-1|TRBD1
CASSPDREYGYTF
TGCGCCAGCTCACCCGACAGGGAGTATGGCTACACCTTC
>TRBJ1-4|many|TRBV12-3/TRBV12-4|.
CASSFGQGEKLFF
TGTGCCAGCAGTTTCGGCCAGGGAGAAAAACTGTTTTTT
>TRBJ2-1|.|TRBV12-3/TRBV12-4|TRBD2
CASSTDREGDSYNEQFF
TGTGCCAGCAGTACCGACCGGGAGGGGGACTCCTACAATGAGCAGTTCTTC
>TRBJ2-1|many|TRBV4-3|.
CASSQDLEAYNEQFF
TGCGCCAGCAGCCAAGATCTCGAAGCCTACAATGAGCAGTTCTTC
>TRBJ2-1|few|TRBV27|.
CASSMGGPNNEQFF
TGTGCCAGCAGCATGGGGGGGCCCAACAATGAGCAGTTCTTC
>TRBJ1-1|.|TRBV11-2|.
CASSPLGDLMNTEAFF
TGTGCCAGCAGCCCCCTCGGGGATCTCATGAACACTGAAGCTTTCTTT
>TRBJ1-1|few|TRBV5-5|.
CASSLAGRETEAFF
TGTGCCTCCTCCTTGGCGGGGCGGGAGACTGAAGCTTTCTTT
>TRBJ2-1|.|TRBV4-1|.
CASSQDPQAAEQFF
TGCGCCAGCAGCCAAGATCCCCAGGCCGCTGAGCAGTTCTTC
>TRBJ2-2|many|TRBV4-3|.
CASSQVFGRSSGELFF
TGCGCCAGCAGCCAAGTGTTTGGCAGGAGCAGCGGGGAGCTGTTTTTT